These T cell receptor beta chains were read from a single sample in a study of beta chain features in type 1 diabetes. TCRdb keeps only in-frame clones here, not all; method: immunoSEQ multiplex PCR. The repertoire consists of 300,000 to 350,000 clones, with roughly a fifth occurring once and the leading ten covering about 0.045%. The sample taken for sequencing was naive CD4+ T cells from blood. Receptor source: a woman aged 18-30 years in good health. Both conserved end residues are part of each CDR3. Each record gives: clone size, V gene, J gene, D gene, CDR3 protein, CDR3 DNA. The D gene is left open where the match is weak. Size is omitted from some rows. Given values are once, few, many or a class for expanded clones.

-	TRBV30	TRBJ1-5	TRBD1	CAWSARDRTNQPQHF	TGTGCCTGGAGCGCCCGGGACAGGACCAATCAGCCCCAGCATTTT
-	TRBV5-4	TRBJ2-3	-	CASSLEEGASDTQYF	TGTGCCAGCAGCTTGGAGGAGGGGGCCTCAGATACGCAGTATTTT
-	TRBV5-1	TRBJ1-2	TRBD1	CASSQDRAGGYTF	TGCGCCAGCAGCCAAGACAGGGCGGGCGGCTACACCTTC
-	TRBV29-1	TRBJ1-2	-	CSVAGGGQTNYGYTF	TGCAGCGTTGCGGGCGGGGGACAAACGAACTATGGCTACACCTTC
few	TRBV13	TRBJ1-1	TRBD1	CASSFPRQGTEAFF	TGTGCCAGCAGCTTCCCCCGACAGGGGACTGAAGCTTTCTTT
few	TRBV2	TRBJ1-1	TRBD1	CASSRQGVSAEAFF	TGTGCCAGCAGTCGACAGGGGGTATCAGCTGAAGCTTTCTTT
-	TRBV7-9	TRBJ1-5	TRBD1	CASSRGQNQPQHF	TGTGCCAGCAGCAGGGGACAGAATCAGCCCCAGCATTTT
few	TRBV29-1	TRBJ2-1	TRBD1	CSVNGAGGRNEQFF	TGCAGCGTTAATGGGGCAGGGGGCCGAAATGAGCAGTTCTTC
few	TRBV18	TRBJ1-2	-	CASSLDSYSTYGYTF	TGTGCCAGCTCCCTAGATTCATATTCAACCTATGGCTACACCTTC
few	TRBV5-4	TRBJ1-1	TRBD1	CASSNRDRQTEAFF	TGTGCCAGCAGTAACCGGGACAGACAGACTGAAGCTTTCTTT
-	TRBV5-1	TRBJ2-7	-	CASSLGQYYEQYF	TGCGCCAGCAGCTTAGGACAGTACTACGAGCAGTACTTC
few	TRBV7-2	TRBJ2-7	TRBD2	CASSLAGGGYEQYF	TGTGCCAGCAGCTTAGCCGGGGGGGGCTACGAGCAGTACTTC
-	TRBV30	TRBJ1-4	-	CAWSVHPREGFEKLFF	TGTGCCTGGAGTGTGCATCCTCGGGAGGGGTTTGAAAAACTGTTTTTT
few	TRBV5-6	TRBJ2-3	-	CASRRTVDTQYF	TGTGCCAGCAGGCGGACAGTAGATACGCAGTATTTT
-	TRBV7-2	TRBJ2-4	-	CASSINRENIQYF	TGTGCCAGCAGCATAAACAGGGAAAACATTCAGTACTTC
-	TRBV7-9	TRBJ2-3	-	CASSFGGQQDTQYF	TGTGCCAGCAGCTTCGGGGGGCAGCAAGATACGCAGTATTTT
few	TRBV10-3	TRBJ1-2	-	CAISERGGYTF	TGTGCCATCAGTGAGAGGGGTGGCTACACCTTC
few	TRBV7-2	TRBJ2-2	TRBD2	CASSLVAGARGELFF	TGTGCCAGCAGCTTAGTTGCGGGAGCTCGCGGGGAGCTGTTTTTT
few	TRBV7-9	TRBJ1-1	TRBD1	CASSLTTGHTEAFF	TGTGCCAGCAGCTTAACGACAGGGCATACTGAAGCTTTCTTT
few	TRBV6-6	TRBJ2-7	-	CASSGGRGVAVRGF	TGTGCCAGCAGCGGGGGCCGGGGGGTCGCGGTGCGGGGCTTC
-	TRBV18	TRBJ1-1	-	CASSPLRDTEAFF	TGTGCCAGCTCACCCCTGAGGGACACTGAAGCTTTCTTT
few	TRBV6-5	TRBJ1-2	TRBD1	CASSYQDRVEGYTF	TGTGCCAGCAGTTACCAGGACAGGGTGGAAGGCTACACCTTC
-	TRBV5-4	TRBJ2-1	TRBD2	CASSFVAGEGNEQFF	TGTGCCAGCAGCTTTGTAGCGGGGGAGGGCAATGAGCAGTTCTTC
-	TRBV18	TRBJ1-2	-	CASSPGDFSVNGYTF	TGTGCCAGCTCACCCGGGGACTTTTCGGTTAATGGCTACACCTTC
few	TRBV5-4	TRBJ2-3	-	CASSLAPPGSSTDTQYF	TGTGCCAGCAGCTTGGCCCCCCCGGGATCTAGCACAGATACGCAGTATTTT
few	TRBV7-9	TRBJ2-5	-	CASSQRSDSRRETQYF	TGTGCCAGCAGCCAAAGGTCGGACAGTCGACGGGAGACCCAGTACTTC
few	TRBV11-3	TRBJ1-1	-	CASSLTGGETFF	TGTGCCAGCAGCTTAACCGGAGGTGAGACTTTCTTT
few	TRBV9	TRBJ2-2	-	CASSPRINTGELFF	TGTGCCAGCAGCCCGCGGATCAACACCGGGGAGCTGTTTTTT
-	TRBV5-4	TRBJ1-1	TRBD1	CASSLGTDLNTEAFF	TGTGCCAGCAGCTTAGGGACAGACCTGAACACTGAAGCTTTCTTT
-	TRBV6-1	TRBJ1-2	TRBD1	CASRTGGSDYGYTF	TGTGCCAGCAGGACAGGGGGATCCGACTATGGCTACACCTTC
-	TRBV30	TRBJ1-1	TRBD1	CAWSVLGGTGVTEAFF	TGTGCCTGGAGTGTACTGGGTGGGACAGGGGTCACTGAAGCTTTCTTT
few	TRBV5-4	TRBJ2-1	-	CASSLESVAGNEQFF	TGTGCCAGCAGCTTGGAGTCAGTGGCTGGCAATGAGCAGTTCTTC
-	TRBV28	TRBJ1-2	-	CASSPGQLYGYTF	TGTGCCAGCAGCCCCGGACAGCTCTATGGCTACACCTTC
few	TRBV18	TRBJ1-3	-	CASSPVLSGNTIYF	TGTGCCAGCTCACCAGTCCTCTCTGGAAACACCATATATTTT
few	TRBV7-9	TRBJ2-1	TRBD2	CASSFGNGLAVEQFF	TGTGCCAGCAGCTTTGGAAACGGACTAGCGGTTGAGCAGTTCTTC
few	TRBV25-1	TRBJ2-3	TRBD2	CASSGLAGGTDTQYF	TGTGCCAGCAGTGGACTAGCTGGTGGCACAGATACGCAGTATTTT
few	TRBV7-9	TRBJ2-1	TRBD2	CASSRPGLASHNEQFF	TGTGCCAGCAGCCGCCCCGGACTAGCGAGCCACAATGAGCAGTTCTTC
-	TRBV14	TRBJ1-5	TRBD1	CASSPSGTGGNQPQHF	TGTGCCAGCAGCCCATCCGGGACAGGGGGCAATCAGCCCCAGCATTTT
-	TRBV27	TRBJ1-1	-	CASGESNTEAFF	TGTGCCAGCGGGGAGTCGAACACTGAAGCTTTCTTT
-	TRBV5-1	TRBJ1-4	-	CASSLDAGGNEKLFF	TGCGCCAGCAGCCTGGACGCCGGAGGTAATGAAAAACTGTTTTTT
few	TRBV30	TRBJ2-3	TRBD1	CAWSVGTVSTDTQYF	TGTGCCTGGAGTGTAGGGACAGTAAGCACAGATACGCAGTATTTT
few	TRBV4-1	TRBJ2-3	-	CASSQAPGGGNTDTQYF	TGCGCCAGCAGCCAAGCGCCGGGCGGAGGAAACACAGATACGCAGTATTTT
few	TRBV5-1	TRBJ2-2	TRBD1	CASSLPGTGYTGELFF	TGCGCCAGCAGCTTGCCGGGGACAGGGTACACCGGGGAGCTGTTTTTT
few	TRBV9	TRBJ2-3	TRBD2	CASSPLAGGTNTQYF	TGTGCCAGCAGCCCACTAGCGGGGGGCACAAATACGCAGTATTTT
-	TRBV30	TRBJ2-5	-	CAWSLNGAETQYF	TGTGCCTGGAGCTTGAACGGAGCGGAGACCCAGTACTTC